This TCR beta chain was sequenced in a study of blood T cell repertoires in COVID-19. Study-level background: The analysed material was cDNA or gDNA that came from T cells, B-cell-depleted T cells, or PBMCs.

This CDR3 is built from 16 residues. Germline V gene data show CDR1 as KGHSH and CDR2 as LQKENI. The V segment lost 6 bases and the J segment 6 bases; nucleotides outside the gene matches: 15. Participants were aged roughly 18 to 95 years, lived in under 30 US areas, and enrolled virtually. Cohorts were based on clinical histories the participants reported. As handled by the study authors: The assay estimated nucleated cells by amplifying reference gene primers. Only in-frame clones appear in the TCRdb table, and some are missing; sequencing was by immunoSEQ multiplex PCR. From that table come the V and J calls and clone size; the DNA was used to work out D and trimming. The sample carries roughly 360,000 clones, approximately 88% recorded once.

This receptor was identified in a woman in her 30s with acute COVID-19. Sequencing input: PBMCs or T cells enriched from blood (not recorded which). V usage is TRBV18 and J usage is TRBJ2-5; 8 bases fit TRBD2. The CDR3 protein is CASSPTAGLDVQTQYF. CDR3 in DNA: TGTGCCAGCTCGCCTACGGCGGGACTAGATGTCCAGACCCAGTACTTC.